Sequencing of this T cell receptor beta chain was carried out in a study of blood T cells in healthy people across ages. The extraction recovered at least 6 micrograms of total RNA per sample. A second PCR, run for about 7 to 11 cycles, used a sample-barcoded 5' primer plus a J-beta primer mix. At least 3 million CDR3-containing paired-end reads were obtained per sample. TCRdb recomputed calls from the 5' RACE reads with MiXCR, one row per CDR3 protein. The sample yields approximately 690,000 distinct CDR3 sequences, 58% seen once. The junction had 5 bases not matched to a gene; V was cut back by 5 bases and J by 0 bases. CDR3 length: 15 residues. Germline assignment: CDR1 SGHDN and CDR2 FVKESK.

Specimen: blood. The rearrangement links TRBV14 to TRBJ2-7; 9 bases are shared with TRBD1. The TCR originated in a man in his sixties in good health. CDR3 loop: CASSVAQGASYEQYF. The CDR3 DNA is TGTGCCAGCAGCGTGGCACAGGGGGCCTCCTACGAGCAGTACTTC. The variable domain in full, with the rest retrieved from reference TRBV14 and TRBJ2-7, is EAGVTQFPSHSVIEKGQTVTLRCDPISGHDNLYWYRRVMGKEIKFLLHFVKESKQDESGMPNNRFLAERTGGTYSTLKVQPAELEDSGVYFCASSVAQGASYEQYFGPGTRLTVT.